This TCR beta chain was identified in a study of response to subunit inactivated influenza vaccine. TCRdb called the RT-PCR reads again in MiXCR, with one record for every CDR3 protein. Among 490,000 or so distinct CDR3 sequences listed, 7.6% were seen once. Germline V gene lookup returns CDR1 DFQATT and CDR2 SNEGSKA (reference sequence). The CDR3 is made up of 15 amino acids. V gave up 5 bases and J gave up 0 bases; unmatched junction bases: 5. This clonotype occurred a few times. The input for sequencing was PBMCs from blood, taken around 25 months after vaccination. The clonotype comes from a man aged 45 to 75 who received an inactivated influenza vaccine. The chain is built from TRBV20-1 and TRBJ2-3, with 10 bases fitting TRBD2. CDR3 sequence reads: CSASTSGVSTDTQYF. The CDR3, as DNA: TGCAGTGCTTCAACTAGCGGGGTTAGCACAGATACGCAGTATTTT.